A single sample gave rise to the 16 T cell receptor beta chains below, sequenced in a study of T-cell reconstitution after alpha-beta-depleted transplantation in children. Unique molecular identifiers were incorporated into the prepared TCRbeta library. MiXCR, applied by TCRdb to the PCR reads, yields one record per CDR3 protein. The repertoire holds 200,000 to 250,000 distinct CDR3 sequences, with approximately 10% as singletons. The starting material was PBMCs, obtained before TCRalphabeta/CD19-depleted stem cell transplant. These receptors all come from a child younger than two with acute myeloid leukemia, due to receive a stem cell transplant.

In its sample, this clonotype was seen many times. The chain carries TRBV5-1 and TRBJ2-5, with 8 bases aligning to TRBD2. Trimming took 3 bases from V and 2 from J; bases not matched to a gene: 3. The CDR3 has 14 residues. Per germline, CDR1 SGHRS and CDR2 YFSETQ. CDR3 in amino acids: CASSSVAGQETQYF. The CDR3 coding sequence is TGCGCCAGCAGCTCTGTAGCGGGACAAGAGACCCAGTACTTC.

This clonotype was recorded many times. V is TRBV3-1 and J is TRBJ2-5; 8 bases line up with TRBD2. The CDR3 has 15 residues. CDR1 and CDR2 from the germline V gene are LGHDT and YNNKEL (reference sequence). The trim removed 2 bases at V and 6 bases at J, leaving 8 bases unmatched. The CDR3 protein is CASSQSVSGVQTQYF. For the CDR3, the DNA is TGTGCCAGCAGCCAATCGGTTAGCGGGGTGCAGACCCAGTACTTC.

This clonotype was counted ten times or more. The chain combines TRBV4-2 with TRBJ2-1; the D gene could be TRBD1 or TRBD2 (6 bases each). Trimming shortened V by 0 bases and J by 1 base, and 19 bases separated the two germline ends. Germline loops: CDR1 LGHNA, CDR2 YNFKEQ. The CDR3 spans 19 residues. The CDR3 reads CASSQDGRGVLSSYNEQFF. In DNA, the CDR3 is TGTGCCAGCAGCCAAGATGGTAGGGGGGTACTGTCGTCCTACAATGAGCAGTTCTTC.

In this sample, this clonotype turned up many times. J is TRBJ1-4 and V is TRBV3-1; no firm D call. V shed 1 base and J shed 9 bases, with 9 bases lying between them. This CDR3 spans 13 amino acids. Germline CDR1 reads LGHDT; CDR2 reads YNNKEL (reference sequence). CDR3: CASSQVGGKKLFF. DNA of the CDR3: TGTGCCAGCAGCCAAGTGGGCGGAAAAAAACTGTTTTTT.

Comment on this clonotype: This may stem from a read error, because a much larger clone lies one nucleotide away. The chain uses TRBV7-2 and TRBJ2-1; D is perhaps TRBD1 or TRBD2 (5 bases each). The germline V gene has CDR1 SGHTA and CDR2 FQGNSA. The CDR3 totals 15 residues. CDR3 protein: CATSFSGTSYNEQFF. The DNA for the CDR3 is TGTGCCACCAGCTTCTCCGGGACCTCCTACAATGAGCAGTTCTTC.

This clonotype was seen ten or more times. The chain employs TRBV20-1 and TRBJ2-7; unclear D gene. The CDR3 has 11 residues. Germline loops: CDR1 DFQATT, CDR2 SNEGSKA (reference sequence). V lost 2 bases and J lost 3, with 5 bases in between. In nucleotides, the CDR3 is TGCAGTGCTAGACTGGACTACGAGCAGTACTTC. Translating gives CSARLDYEQYF.

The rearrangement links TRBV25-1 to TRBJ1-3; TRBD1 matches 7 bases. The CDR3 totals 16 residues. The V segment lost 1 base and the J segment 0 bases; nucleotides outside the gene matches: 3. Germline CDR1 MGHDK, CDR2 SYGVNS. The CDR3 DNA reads TGTGCCAGCAGTGAATTCAGGGGGGGCTCTGGAAACACCATATATTTT. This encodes CASSEFRGGSGNTIYF.

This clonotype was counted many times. This chain's CDR3 is CSAREVGSGRESEQFF. CDR3 sequence (DNA): TGCAGTGCTAGAGAGGTTGGGAGCGGGAGGGAGAGTGAGCAGTTCTTC. This chain uses TRBV20-1 with TRBJ2-1; 10 bases fit TRBD2. V shed 0 bases and J 9 bases; nucleotides not matched to a gene: 11. This CDR3 comprises 16 residues. The germline V gene encodes CDR1 DFQATT and CDR2 SNEGSKA (reference sequence).

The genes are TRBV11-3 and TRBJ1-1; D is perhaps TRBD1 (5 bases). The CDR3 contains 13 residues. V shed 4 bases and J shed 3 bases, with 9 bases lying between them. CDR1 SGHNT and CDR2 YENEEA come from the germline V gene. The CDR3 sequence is CASSSGGDTEAFF. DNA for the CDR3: TGTGCCAGCAGCTCCGGGGGGGACACTGAAGCTTTCTTT. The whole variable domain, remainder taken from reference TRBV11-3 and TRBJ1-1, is EAGVVQSPRYKIIEKKQPVAFWCNPISGHNTLYWYLQNLGQGPELLIRYENEEAVDDSQLPKDRFSAERLKGVDSTLKIQPAELGDSAVYLCASSSGGDTEAFFGQGTRLTVV.

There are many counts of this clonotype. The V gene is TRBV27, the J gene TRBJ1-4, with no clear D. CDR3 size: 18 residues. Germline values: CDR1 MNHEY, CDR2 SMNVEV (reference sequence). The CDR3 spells CVNPHGPRPNPTNEKLFF. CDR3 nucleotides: TGTGTCAACCCTCACGGCCCCAGACCGAACCCCACTAATGAAAAACTGTTTTTT.

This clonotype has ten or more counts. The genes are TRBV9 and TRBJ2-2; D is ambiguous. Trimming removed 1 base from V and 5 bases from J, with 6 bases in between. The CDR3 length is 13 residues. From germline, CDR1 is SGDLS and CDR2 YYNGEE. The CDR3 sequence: CASSVSRTGELFF. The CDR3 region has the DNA TGTGCCAGCAGCGTAAGTCGGACCGGGGAGCTGTTTTTT. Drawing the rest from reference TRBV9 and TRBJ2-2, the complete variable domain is DSGVTQTPKHLITATGQRVTLRCSPRSGDLSVYWYQQSLDQGLQFLIQYYNGEERAKGNILERFSAQQFPDLHSELNLSSLELGDSALYFCASSVSRTGELFFGEGSRLTVL.

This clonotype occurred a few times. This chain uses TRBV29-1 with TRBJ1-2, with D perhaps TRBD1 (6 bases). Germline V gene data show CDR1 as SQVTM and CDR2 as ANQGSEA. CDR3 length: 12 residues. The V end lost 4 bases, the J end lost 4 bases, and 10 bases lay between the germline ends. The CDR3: CSVGQEGYGYTF. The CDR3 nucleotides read TGCAGCGTTGGACAGGAGGGCTATGGCTACACCTTC. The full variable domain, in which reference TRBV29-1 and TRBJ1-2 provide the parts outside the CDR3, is SAVISQKPSRDICQRGTSLTIQCQVDSQVTMMFWYRQQPGQSLTLIATANQGSEATYESGFVIDKFPISRPNLTFSTLTVSNMSPEDSSIYLCSVGQEGYGYTFGSGTRLTVV.

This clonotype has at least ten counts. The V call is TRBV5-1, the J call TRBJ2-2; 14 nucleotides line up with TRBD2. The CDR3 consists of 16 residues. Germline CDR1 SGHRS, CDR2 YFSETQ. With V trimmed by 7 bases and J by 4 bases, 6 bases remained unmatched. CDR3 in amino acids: CASVGLAGDGTGELFF. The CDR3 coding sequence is TGCGCCAGCGTGGGACTAGCGGGAGATGGCACCGGGGAGCTGTTTTTT.

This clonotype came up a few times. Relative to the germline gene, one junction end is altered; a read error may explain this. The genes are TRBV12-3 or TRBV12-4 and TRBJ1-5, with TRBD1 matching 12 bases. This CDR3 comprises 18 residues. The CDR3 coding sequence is TGTACCAGCAGTTTACCCGGGACAGGGGGCCTGGGCAATCAGCCCCAGCATTTT. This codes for CTSSLPGTGGLGNQPQHF.

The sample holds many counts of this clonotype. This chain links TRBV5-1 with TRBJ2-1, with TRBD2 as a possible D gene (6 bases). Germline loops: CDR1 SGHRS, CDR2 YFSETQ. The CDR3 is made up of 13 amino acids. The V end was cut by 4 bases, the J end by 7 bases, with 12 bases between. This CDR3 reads CASSPPGENEQFF. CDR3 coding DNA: TGCGCCAGCAGCCCCCCGGGGGAGAATGAGCAGTTCTTC.

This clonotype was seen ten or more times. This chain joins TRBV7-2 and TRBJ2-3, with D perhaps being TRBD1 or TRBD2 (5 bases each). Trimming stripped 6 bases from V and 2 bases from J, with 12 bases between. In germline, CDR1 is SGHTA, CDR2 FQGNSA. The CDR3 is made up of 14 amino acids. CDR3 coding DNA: TGTGCCAGCAGTCCCGGGGCCACCACAGATACGCAGTATTTT. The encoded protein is CASSPGATTDTQYF.